This T cell receptor (beta chain) was documented in a study of T-cell memory formation after mild COVID-19. Overall study context: Largely, TCR clusters stayed within a single donor.

Constant-segment-primed 5'RACE gave TCR alpha and TCR beta cDNA libraries with sample barcodes and UMIs. TCRdb analysed the 5' RACE reads with MiXCR anew, one entry per CDR3 protein. The sample lists fewer than 90,000 distinct CDR3 sequences, about 14% occurring once. Study-wide points: Pre-infection memory harbored some responding clones, suggesting cross-reactive memory joined. Of the contracting clones, CD4+ ones lay mainly in CM and EM, and CD8+ ones in EMRA.

This CDR3 spans 14 amino acids. V lost 3 bases and J 4 bases, leaving 10 bases between the germline ends. The germline V gene encodes CDR1 LNHDA and CDR2 SQIVND (reference sequence). There are many counts of this clonotype. The antigen remains unidentified. Sequenced: PBMCs or a T cell subset sorted from them (not recorded which). The TCR was taken from an adult woman who had mild COVID-19 (a few samples of this study predate the infection). Cell type and time point are not known. The V gene is TRBV19, the J gene TRBJ2-1, with D perhaps assigned TRBD1 or TRBD2 (5 bases each). CDR3 nucleotide sequence: TGTGCCAGTAGTATTGGGGGAGATTACAATGAGCAGTTCTTC. Its protein product is CASSIGGDYNEQFF.